Listed here is a single T cell receptor (beta chain). Many counts were recorded for this clonotype. Its recognized antigen is unknown. No base-level quality is on record; no much larger clone is a single base apart. Stable Graves' hyperthyroidism was defined as the absence of progression to ophthalmopathy over 18 months of follow-up. The hyperthyroidism patients were between 18 and 65 years old and newly diagnosed, with a disease duration of less than 2 months. Patients with uncontrolled infections, other autoimmune diseases, pregnancy or lactation were excluded. Diagnoses were based on clinical symptoms, serum thyroxine and TRAb, thyroid ultrasound and orbital computed tomography. PBMCs were isolated from about 9.1 ml of fresh peripheral blood by Ficoll-Paque density gradient centrifugation. Total RNA was extracted with Trizol reagent, and quality was checked on an Agilent 2100 Bioanalyzer. The TCR beta CDR3 regions were amplified from RNA transcripts. A first-round RT-PCR of the TCR CDR3 used the HTBI primer set with the Qiagen OneStep RT-PCR kit. Libraries were constructed in a second round of multiplex PCR, after which size selection and purification were performed. Sequencing of the libraries was done on an Illumina HiSeq2000 using paired-end 100 bp reads. The paper's processing steps were these. SOAPnuke was used to process the raw data, with reads discarded if the reads contained adapters or uncalled bases, had a mean Phred below 15, or lacked an exact constant-primer or identifier match. High-quality paired reads were merged using COPE v1.2.5, and each unique nucleotide sequence was defined as a clonotype. Clonotypes were aligned to IMGT TRBV, TRBD and TRBJ reference segments using MiTCR v1.1. Analysis was restricted to V-J combinations with a frequency above 0.0001, which covered roughly 99% of repertoires. The TCS score was defined as F50 (clonal expansion) divided by E x V (chaos), with BLOSUM62-based TCRdist calculated between CDR3 peptides within each V-J. Welch's t-statistics and random forest reduced some 510 V-J features to fewer than 15, which were used in a naive Bayes classifier (R e1071). TCRdb reran the public reads through fastp at Q25 and MiXCR, keeping productive beta chains. Under each unique CDR3 protein, matching rows form one entry showing the most common genes and DNA. TCRdb's processing, not the authors' own work, is the source of the V and J calls. This sample is represented by 360,000 or so distinct CDR3 sequences; about a fifth of them were singletons. The ten largest clones take up about 3.5% of the sample.

The data originate from a study of T cells in Graves' hyperthyroidism and ophthalmopathy (dated by TCRdb to between 2018 and 2020). With regard to the full study: Peripheral blood was collected at initial diagnosis, before any treatment. According to the paper, TCR Vbeta CDR3 sequencing was carried out on 135 peripheral blood samples, which came from more than 40 ophthalmopathy, some 73 hyperthyroidism and roughly 17 progressor patients. Once sampling was done, hyperthyroidism patients were given methimazole at a starting dose of 30 mg daily, whereas ophthalmopathy patients were given high-dose intravenous methylprednisolone. The 100 discovery patients were divided at random into training and test sets in a 7:3 ratio. To identify TCR V-J signatures that set the groups apart, the researchers used a discovery cohort of more than 95 patients, made up of under 45 with Graves' ophthalmopathy and around 58 with stable Graves' hyperthyroidism. Prospective prediction of ophthalmopathy was tested in an independent validation cohort of approximately 19 hyperthyroidism patients and some 17 patients who later progressed to ophthalmopathy. In addition, the study compared T-cell repertoires in thyroid tissue and in blood from a handful of Graves' hyperthyroidism patients.

The CDR3 numbers 17 residues from cysteine through phenylalanine. The CDR3 DNA has 51 bases and is translated from base 1. Sequences SGHTA (CDR1) and FQGNSA (CDR2) are obtained from the germline V gene. Between the V and J ends, shortened by 0 bases and 1 base respectively, the junction contains 16 bases. Broader findings and caveats from the paper: In validation, progression to ophthalmopathy was predicted by the model with about 70% sensitivity and about 72% specificity, a median of about 6 months before onset. A 13 V-J signature model separated ophthalmopathy from stable hyperthyroidism, with approximately 87% sensitivity and about 81% specificity in cross-validation and 80%/75% in testing. No statistical method was used to set the sample size in advance, and investigators knew the group allocation. Most expanded thyroid clonotypes (frequency above 0.001) were also detected in blood, a finding suggesting that blood repertoires may reflect thyroid immune responses.

The sequence came from a woman under 30 with Graves' hyperthyroidism. Here the chain combines TRBV7-2 and TRBJ2-7; possibly the D gene is TRBD1, per 5 matching bases. Sequencing input: blood. The bases read TGTGCCAGCAGCTTAGCGCTTTATGGTACAGGTTCCTACGAGCAGTACTTC. This encodes CASSLALYGTGSYEQYF.